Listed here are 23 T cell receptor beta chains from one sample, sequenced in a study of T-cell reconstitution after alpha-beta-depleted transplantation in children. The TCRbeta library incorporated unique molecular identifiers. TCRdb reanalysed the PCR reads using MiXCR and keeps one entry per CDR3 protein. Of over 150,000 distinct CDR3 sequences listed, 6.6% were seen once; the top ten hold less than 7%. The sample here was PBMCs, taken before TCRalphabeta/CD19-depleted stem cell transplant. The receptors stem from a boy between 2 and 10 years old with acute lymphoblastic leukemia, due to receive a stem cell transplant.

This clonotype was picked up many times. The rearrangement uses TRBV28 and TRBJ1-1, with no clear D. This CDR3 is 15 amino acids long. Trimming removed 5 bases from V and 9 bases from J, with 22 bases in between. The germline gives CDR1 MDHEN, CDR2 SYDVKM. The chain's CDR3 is CASSQRWQAKRQAFF. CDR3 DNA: TGTGCCAGCAGTCAACGCTGGCAGGCCAAACGGCAAGCTTTCTTT.

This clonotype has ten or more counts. This CDR3 is CASPGSRDTGNTIYF. The CDR3 region has the DNA TGTGCCAGCCCGGGGTCCCGGGACACTGGAAACACCATATATTTT. V gene TRBV7-9 combines with J gene TRBJ1-3; maybe TRBD1 (6 bases). Germline CDR1 and CDR2: SEHNR and FQNEAQ (reference sequence). V lost 8 bases, J lost 2 bases, and 16 bases lay in between. This CDR3 is 15 amino acids long.

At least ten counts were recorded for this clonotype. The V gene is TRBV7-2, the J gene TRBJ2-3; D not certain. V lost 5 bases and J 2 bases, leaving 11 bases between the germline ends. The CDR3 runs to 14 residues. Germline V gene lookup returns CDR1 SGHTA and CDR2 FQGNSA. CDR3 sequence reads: CASSRTRYTDTQYF. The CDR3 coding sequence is TGTGCCAGCAGCCGAACCCGATACACAGATACGCAGTATTTT.

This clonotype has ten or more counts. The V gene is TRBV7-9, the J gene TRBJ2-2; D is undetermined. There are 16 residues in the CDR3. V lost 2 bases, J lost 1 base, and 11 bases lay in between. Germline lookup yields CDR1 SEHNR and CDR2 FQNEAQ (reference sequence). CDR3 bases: TGTGCCAGCAGCTTAACCTTCTCGCAGAACACCGGGGAGCTGTTTTTT. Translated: CASSLTFSQNTGELFF.

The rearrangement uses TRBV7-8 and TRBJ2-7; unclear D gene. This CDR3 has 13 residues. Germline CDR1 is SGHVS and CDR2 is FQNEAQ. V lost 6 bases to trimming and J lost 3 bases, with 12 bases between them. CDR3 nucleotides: TGTGCCAGCAGACCCAGCCTCCACTACGAGCAGTACTTC. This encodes CASRPSLHYEQYF.

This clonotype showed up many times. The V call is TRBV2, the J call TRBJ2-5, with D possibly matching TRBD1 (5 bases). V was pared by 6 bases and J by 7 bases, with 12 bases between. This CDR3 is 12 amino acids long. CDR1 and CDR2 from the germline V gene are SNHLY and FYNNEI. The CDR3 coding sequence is TGTGCCAGCAGCGCGGACACGGGGACCCAGTACTTC. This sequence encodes CASSADTGTQYF.

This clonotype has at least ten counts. DNA for the CDR3: TGTGCCAGCAGCTTTTATTTCGGGGCCGTAGAGACCCAGTACTTC. It codes for CASSFYFGAVETQYF. The V gene is TRBV5-6, the J gene TRBJ2-5; D could derive from TRBD1 or TRBD2 (5 bases each). This CDR3 comprises 15 residues. Germline V gene sequence: CDR1 SGHDT, CDR2 YYEEEE. Between the trimmed V and J ends, which lost 2 bases and 4 bases, there was a span of 15 bases.

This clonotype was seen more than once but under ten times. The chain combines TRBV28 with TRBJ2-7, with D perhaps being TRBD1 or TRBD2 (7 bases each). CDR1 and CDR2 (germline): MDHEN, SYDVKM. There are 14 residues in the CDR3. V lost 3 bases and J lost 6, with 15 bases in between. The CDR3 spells CASSLSRGGSEQYF. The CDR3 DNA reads TGTGCCAGCAGTTTGAGCAGGGGGGGGAGCGAGCAGTACTTC.

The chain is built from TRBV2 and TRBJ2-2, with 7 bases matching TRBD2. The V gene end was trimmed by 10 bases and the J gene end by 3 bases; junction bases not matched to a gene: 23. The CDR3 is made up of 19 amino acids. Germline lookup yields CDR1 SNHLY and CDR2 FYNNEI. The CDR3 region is CAICLSRGVLKRDTGELFF. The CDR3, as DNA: TGTGCCATCTGTTTGAGCCGGGGGGTCCTGAAAAGAGACACCGGGGAGCTGTTTTTT.

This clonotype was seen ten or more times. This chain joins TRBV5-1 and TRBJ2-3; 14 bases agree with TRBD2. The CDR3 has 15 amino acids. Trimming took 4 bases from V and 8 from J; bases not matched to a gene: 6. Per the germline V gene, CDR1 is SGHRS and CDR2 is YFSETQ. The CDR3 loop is CASSQGLAGVGTQYF. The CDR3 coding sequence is TGCGCCAGCAGCCAGGGACTAGCGGGAGTCGGTACGCAGTATTTT.

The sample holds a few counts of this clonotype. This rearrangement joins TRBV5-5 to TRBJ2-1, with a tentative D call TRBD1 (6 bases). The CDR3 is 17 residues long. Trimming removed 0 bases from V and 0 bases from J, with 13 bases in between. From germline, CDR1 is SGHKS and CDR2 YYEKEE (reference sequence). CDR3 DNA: TGTGCCAGCAGCTTGGACGGGACATCTTTCTCCTACAATGAGCAGTTCTTC. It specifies CASSLDGTSFSYNEQFF.

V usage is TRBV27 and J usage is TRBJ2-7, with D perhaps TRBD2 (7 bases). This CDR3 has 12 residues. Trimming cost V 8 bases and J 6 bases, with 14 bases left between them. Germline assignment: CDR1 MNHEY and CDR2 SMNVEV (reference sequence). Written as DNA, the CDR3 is TGTGCCAGCCAAAGGGGGGGGGGCGAGCAGTACTTC. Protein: CASQRGGGEQYF.

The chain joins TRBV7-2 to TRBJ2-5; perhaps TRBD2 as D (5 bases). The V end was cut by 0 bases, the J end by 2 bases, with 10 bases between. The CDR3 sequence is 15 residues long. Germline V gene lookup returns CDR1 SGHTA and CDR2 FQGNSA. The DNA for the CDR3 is TGTGCCAGCAGCTTAGCGAGGGCCCTACAAGAGACCCAGTACTTC. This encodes CASSLARALQETQYF.

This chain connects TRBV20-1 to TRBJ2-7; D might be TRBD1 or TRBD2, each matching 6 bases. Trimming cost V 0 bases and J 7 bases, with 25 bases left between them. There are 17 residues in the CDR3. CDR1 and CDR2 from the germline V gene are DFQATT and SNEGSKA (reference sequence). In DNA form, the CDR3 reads TGCAGTGCTAGAGATGGTTCCTGGGGGGCTAGCTTTGGGGAGCAGTACTTC. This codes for CSARDGSWGASFGEQYF.

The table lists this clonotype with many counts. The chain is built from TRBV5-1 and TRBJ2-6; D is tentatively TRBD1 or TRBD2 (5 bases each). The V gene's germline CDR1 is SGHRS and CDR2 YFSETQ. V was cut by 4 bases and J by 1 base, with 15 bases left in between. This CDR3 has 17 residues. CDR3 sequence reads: CASSRTGTGSGANVLTF. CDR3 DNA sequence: TGCGCCAGCAGCCGGACCGGGACCGGATCTGGGGCCAACGTCCTGACTTTC.

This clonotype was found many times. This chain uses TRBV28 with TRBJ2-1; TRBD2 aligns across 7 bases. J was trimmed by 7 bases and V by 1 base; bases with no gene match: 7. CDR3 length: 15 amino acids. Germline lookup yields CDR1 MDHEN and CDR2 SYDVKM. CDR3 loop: CASSLLAGVGNEQFF. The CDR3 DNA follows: TGTGCCAGCAGTTTATTGGCGGGGGTCGGGAATGAGCAGTTCTTC.

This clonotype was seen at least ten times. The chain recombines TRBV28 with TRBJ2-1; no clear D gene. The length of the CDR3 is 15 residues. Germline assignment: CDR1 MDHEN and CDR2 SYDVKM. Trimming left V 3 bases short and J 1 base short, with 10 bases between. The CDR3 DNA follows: TGTGCCAGCAGTTTGGAGTCCCTTTCCTACAATGAGCAGTTCTTC. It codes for CASSLESLSYNEQFF.

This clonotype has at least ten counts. CDR3 sequence reads: CASSERTGDEQYF. In nucleotides, the CDR3 is TGCGCCAGCAGCGAAAGAACAGGCGACGAGCAGTACTTC. The V and J genes are TRBV5-1 and TRBJ2-7; possible D gene TRBD1, 5 bases. The CDR3 is 13 amino acids. Trimming took 4 bases from V and 5 from J, leaving 13 bases between them. Germline V lookup: CDR1 SGHRS, CDR2 YFSETQ.

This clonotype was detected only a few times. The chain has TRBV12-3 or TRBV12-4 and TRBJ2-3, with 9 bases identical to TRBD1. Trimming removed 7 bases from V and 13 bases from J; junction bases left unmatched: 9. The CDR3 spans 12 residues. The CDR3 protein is CASTSSRDREYF. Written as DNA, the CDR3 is TGTGCCAGCACTTCGTCCCGGGACAGGGAGTATTTT.

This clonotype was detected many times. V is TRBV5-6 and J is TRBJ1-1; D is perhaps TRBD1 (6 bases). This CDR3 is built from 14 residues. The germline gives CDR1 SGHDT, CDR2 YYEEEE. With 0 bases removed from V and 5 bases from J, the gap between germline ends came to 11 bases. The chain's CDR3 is CASSLALQGTEAFF. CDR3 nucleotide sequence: TGTGCCAGCAGCTTGGCTCTCCAGGGGACTGAAGCTTTCTTT.

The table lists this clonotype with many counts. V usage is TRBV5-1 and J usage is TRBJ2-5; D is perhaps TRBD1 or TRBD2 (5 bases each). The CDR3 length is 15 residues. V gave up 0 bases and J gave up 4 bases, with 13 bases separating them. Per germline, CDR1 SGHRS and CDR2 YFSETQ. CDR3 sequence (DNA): TGCGCCAGCAGCTTGGCCGCACGGGACCGAGAGACCCAGTACTTC. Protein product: CASSLAARDRETQYF.

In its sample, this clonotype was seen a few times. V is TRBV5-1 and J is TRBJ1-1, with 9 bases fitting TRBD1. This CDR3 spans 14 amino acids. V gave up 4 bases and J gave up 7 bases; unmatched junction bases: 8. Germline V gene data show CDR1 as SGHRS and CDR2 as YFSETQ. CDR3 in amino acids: CASSGTGSGSEAFF. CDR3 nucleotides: TGCGCCAGCAGCGGGACAGGGTCTGGGAGTGAAGCTTTCTTT.

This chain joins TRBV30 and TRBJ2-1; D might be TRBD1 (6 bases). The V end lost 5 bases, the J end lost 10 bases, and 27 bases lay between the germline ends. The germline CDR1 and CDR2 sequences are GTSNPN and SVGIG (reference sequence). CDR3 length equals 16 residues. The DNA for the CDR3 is TGTGCCTGGGACGGATCAGGGGCGGGTCTACTGGACGAGCAGTTCTTC. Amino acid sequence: CAWDGSGAGLLDEQFF.